This TCR beta chain was found in a study of T cells in Graves' hyperthyroidism and ophthalmopathy. Aged 18 to 65, the patients had hyperthyroidism that was newly diagnosed and had lasted under 2 months. Exclusions: uncontrolled infection, other autoimmune disease, pregnancy, lactation. V dropped 1 base and J dropped 4 bases, with 16 bases sitting between them. The CDR3 extends over 15 amino acids. CDR1 is DFQATT and CDR2 is SNEGSKA in the germline V gene (reference sequence). TCR beta CDR3 region amplification was performed from RNA transcripts. Using the HTBI primer set, a first-round RT-PCR was run on the TCR CDR3. TCRdb re-derived calls from the multiplex PCR reads in MiXCR, one entry per CDR3 protein. The profile shows 480,000 or so distinct CDR3 sequences, approximately 15% of them singletons.

This clonotype was sampled from a woman aged 18-29 years with Graves' hyperthyroidism. The chain couples TRBV20-1 to TRBJ1-2; D may be TRBD1 (5 bases). The sequenced sample consisted of blood. This CDR3 is CSARAPGASPYGYTF. DNA for the CDR3: TGCAGTGCTAGAGCCCCCGGGGCCTCACCCTATGGCTACACCTTC.